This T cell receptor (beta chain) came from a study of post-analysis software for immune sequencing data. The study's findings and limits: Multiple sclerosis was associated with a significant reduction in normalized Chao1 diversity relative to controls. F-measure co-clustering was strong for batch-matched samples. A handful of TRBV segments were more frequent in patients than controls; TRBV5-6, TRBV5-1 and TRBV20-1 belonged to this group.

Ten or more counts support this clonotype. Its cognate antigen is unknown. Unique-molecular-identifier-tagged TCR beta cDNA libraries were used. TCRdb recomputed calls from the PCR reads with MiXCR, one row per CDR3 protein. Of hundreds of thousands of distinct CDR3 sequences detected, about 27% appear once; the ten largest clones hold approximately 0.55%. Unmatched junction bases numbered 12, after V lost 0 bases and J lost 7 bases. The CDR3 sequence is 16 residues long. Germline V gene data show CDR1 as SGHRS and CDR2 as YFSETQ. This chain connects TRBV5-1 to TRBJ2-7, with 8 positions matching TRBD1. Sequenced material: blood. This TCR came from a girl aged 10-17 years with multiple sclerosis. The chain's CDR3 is CASSLDAGQVLLEQYF. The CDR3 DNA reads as TGCGCCAGCAGCTTGGATGCGGGACAGGTTCTCTTGGAGCAGTACTTC.